This TCR beta chain was recorded in a study of T cell repertoires in cytomegalovirus infection. Study-wide points: The study identified carriers of CMV plus the relevant HLA from cumulative public TCR beta family frequency.

This clonotype has a single count. Its antigen is still unknown. Using its own MiXCR run on the reads, TCRdb lists one record per CDR3 protein. The sample consists of about 74,000 distinct CDR3 sequences, under 30% of them appearing once. The CDR3 loop spans 16 amino acids. The germline V gene has CDR1 MDHEN and CDR2 SYDVKM. The V gene end was trimmed by 5 bases and the J gene end by 5 bases; junction bases not matched to a gene: 8. The sequence derives from a human donor in good health (CMV status not recorded). Some clones in this sample may be carry-over from other donors' samples. The chain couples TRBV28 to TRBJ2-2; TRBD2 agrees at 10 bases. The specimen comprised CD8+ T cells from cultured PBMCs, sampled from culture after CMV antigen stimulation. The CDR3 DNA sequence: TGTGCCAGCAGTCTCCTACCACTAGCGGGGACCGGGGAGCTGTTTTTT. It specifies CASSLLPLAGTGELFF.